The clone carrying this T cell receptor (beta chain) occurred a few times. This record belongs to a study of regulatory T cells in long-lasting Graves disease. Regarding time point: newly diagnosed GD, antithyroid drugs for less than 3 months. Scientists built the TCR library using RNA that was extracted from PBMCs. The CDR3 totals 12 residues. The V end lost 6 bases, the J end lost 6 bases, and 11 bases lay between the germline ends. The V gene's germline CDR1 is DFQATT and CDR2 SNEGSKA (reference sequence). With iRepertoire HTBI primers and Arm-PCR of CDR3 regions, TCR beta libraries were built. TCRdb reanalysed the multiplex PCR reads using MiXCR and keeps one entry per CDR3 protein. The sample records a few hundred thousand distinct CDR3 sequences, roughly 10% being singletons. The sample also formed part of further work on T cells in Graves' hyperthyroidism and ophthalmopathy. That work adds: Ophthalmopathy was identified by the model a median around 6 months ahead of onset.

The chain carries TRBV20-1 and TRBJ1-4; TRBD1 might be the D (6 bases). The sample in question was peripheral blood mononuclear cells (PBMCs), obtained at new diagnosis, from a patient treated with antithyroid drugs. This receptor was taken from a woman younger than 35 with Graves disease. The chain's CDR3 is CSAVQGYEKLFF. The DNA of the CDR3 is TGCAGTGCCGTCCAGGGGTATGAAAAACTGTTTTTT.